This record covers a single TCR beta chain. The data belong to a study of blood T cell repertoires in COVID-19. Study information: Sources were T cells, B-cell-depleted T cells, or PBMCs; the material itself was cDNA or gDNA.

Sequencing used immunoSEQ multiplex PCR; TCRdb keeps in-frame clones, though not all of them. The sample consists of some 200,000 clones, roughly 90% of them appearing once. This CDR3 comprises 15 residues. Trimming took 2 bases from V and 8 from J; bases not matched to a gene: 8. The germline CDR1 and CDR2 sequences are SGHDT and YYEEEE. The source material was peripheral blood. This TCR was recovered from a woman aged 35 to 49 with acute or convalescent COVID-19. This sequence joins TRBV5-6 and TRBJ1-4; 8 bases align to TRBD1. CDR3 sequence (DNA): TGTGCCAGCAGCTTTGGACAGGGCGCTAGAGAAAAACTGTTTTTT. This encodes CASSFGQGAREKLFF.